This is a list of T cell receptor beta chains from one sample in a study of blood T cells in healthy people across ages. TCRdb processed the 5' RACE reads anew with MiXCR; each CDR3 protein has one entry. The profile covers over 700,000 distinct CDR3 sequences, with about 25% appearing a single time and 8% to 10% taken by the ten largest. Another study also made use of these data, one on T cells of mothers and their children.

The sequenced material came from blood. The receptors were gathered from a boy aged 10-17 years in good health. CDR3s include the opening cysteine and the closing phenylalanine or tryptophan.

v_gene: TRBV5-1; CDR3aa: CASSRTAGAANVLTF
v_gene: TRBV2; CDR3aa: CASRTGTSGFNEQFF
v_gene: TRBV5-5; CDR3aa: CASSLPGGPEAFF
v_gene: TRBV28; CDR3aa: CASSFETGTGIGNQPQHF
v_gene: TRBV12-3/TRBV12-4; CDR3aa: CASSFGVEEQYF
v_gene: TRBV4-1; CDR3aa: CASRDRASYGYTF
v_gene: TRBV6-6; CDR3aa: CASSHTGGAEYEQYF
v_gene: TRBV7-8; CDR3aa: CASSLATWTNSPLHF
v_gene: TRBV5-1; CDR3aa: CATRLAGASSYNEQFF
v_gene: TRBV21-1; CDR3aa: CASSKVSRGGYGYTF
v_gene: TRBV7-2; CDR3aa: CASSLNPGSGNTIYF
v_gene: TRBV27; CDR3aa: CASSLSQGAGYTF
v_gene: TRBV27; CDR3aa: CASSFSAANTGELFF
v_gene: TRBV28; CDR3aa: CASISGLAGNLPNEQYF
v_gene: TRBV19; CDR3aa: CASSQQGYEQFF
v_gene: TRBV9; CDR3aa: CASSVQGSWQETQYF
v_gene: TRBV12-3/TRBV12-4; CDR3aa: CASSFLGESFATQYF
v_gene: TRBV20-1; CDR3aa: CSAVGTGYEQYF
v_gene: TRBV20-1; CDR3aa: CSAKGIPKTEAFF
v_gene: TRBV24-1; CDR3aa: CATADRTSEAFF
v_gene: TRBV15; CDR3aa: CATSRDMGQSTDTQYF
v_gene: TRBV7-2; CDR3aa: CASITSASSGEQFF
v_gene: TRBV5-1; CDR3aa: CASSVQAGEGNEQFF
v_gene: TRBV2; CDR3aa: CASRPYSYKQYF
v_gene: TRBV7-2; CDR3aa: CASSPIRGRKIYEQYF
v_gene: TRBV6-5; CDR3aa: CASRPGTGIGTQYF
v_gene: TRBV12-5; CDR3aa: CASGLVGLSPVQETQYF
v_gene: TRBV7-9; CDR3aa: CASSSVWTEAFF
v_gene: TRBV14; CDR3aa: CASSQDRSGEEQFF
v_gene: TRBV12-3/TRBV12-4; CDR3aa: CASSTHGNEQFF
v_gene: TRBV7-6; CDR3aa: CASSLEGDRPEQYF
v_gene: TRBV20-1; CDR3aa: CSADSGGRGETQYF
v_gene: TRBV6-6; CDR3aa: CASSYSTSGSTDTQYF
v_gene: TRBV2; CDR3aa: CASKTHSTGTSEQFF
v_gene: TRBV20-1; CDR3aa: CSASKDSSGNTIYF
v_gene: TRBV6-1; CDR3aa: CASRYGTGDSYEQYF
v_gene: TRBV6-2/TRBV6-3; CDR3aa: CASTPGLGPNTQYF
v_gene: TRBV20-1; CDR3aa: CSASSPSGTDTQYF
v_gene: TRBV28; CDR3aa: CASNGAGAGGETQYF
v_gene: TRBV18; CDR3aa: CASSPPSVAGELFF
v_gene: TRBV5-1; CDR3aa: CASSQQGPNSPLHF
v_gene: TRBV14; CDR3aa: CASSQDFLVGERFF